Shown below are 3 T cell receptor beta chains from a single sample sequenced in a study of shared clonotypes between healthy human individuals. Generated by immunoSEQ multiplex PCR, the TCRdb table keeps only in-frame clones and is missing some. The data hold roughly 2.6 million clones, with 90% to 95% observed a single time. Sequenced sample: naive CD4+ T cells sorted from blood. The subset is: CD45RA+ positively selected. The source is a man younger than 35 in good health.

On this clone: At one end, the junction sequence differs from germline, possibly due to a read error. The chain employs TRBV6-4 and TRBJ2-3, with TRBD2 matching over 9 bases. The germline V gene has CDR1 MRHNA and CDR2 SNTAGT. This CDR3 is built from 14 residues. CDR3 protein: CASSDSEGSGSEVF. The CDR3 DNA is TGTGCCAGCAGTGACTCCGAAGGTAGCGGGAGTGAAGTTTTT.

This chain links TRBV6-5 with TRBJ2-7; D possibly corresponds to TRBD1 (6 bases). Trimming removed 5 bases from V and 4 bases from J, with 12 bases in between. The CDR3 totals 13 residues. Germline CDR1 is MNHEY and CDR2 is SVGAGI. In nucleotides, the CDR3 is TGTGCCAGCAGTCTCGGGACACTTTACGAGCAGTACTTC. This gives the protein CASSLGTLYEQYF.

V gene TRBV7-9 combines with J gene TRBJ1-1; no reliable D call. CDR1 and CDR2 from the germline V gene are SEHNR and FQNEAQ (reference sequence). Trimming removed 5 bases at V and 6 bases at J, with 7 bases between. The CDR3 sequence is 11 residues long. DNA of the CDR3: TGTGCCAGCAGCAGGGATGCTGAAGCTTTCTTT. As protein: CASSRDAEAFF. Supplemented by reference TRBV7-9 and TRBJ1-1, the full variable domain reads DTGVSQNPRHKITKRGQNVTFRCDPISEHNRLYWYRQTLGQGPEFLTYFQNEAQLEKSRLLSDRFSAERPKGSFSTLEIQRTEQGDSAMYLCASSRDAEAFFGQGTRLTVV.